Listed here are 3 T cell receptor beta chains from one sample, sequenced in a study of shared clonotypes between healthy human individuals. Using immunoSEQ multiplex PCR, the repertoire was profiled, and TCRdb retains in-frame clones only, with some absent. This sample has about 2.1 million clones, with under 95% found just once. Terminally differentiated effector memory CD45RA+ cells were left out of the naive CD8 fraction, which was CD45RO-negative and positively selected for CCR7. Source material: naive CD8+ T cells from PBMCs. These receptors were collected from a man between 18 and 35 years old in good health. Some clones in this sample may be carry-over from other donors' samples.

The chain joins TRBV2 to TRBJ2-5; D remains unclear. Matching the DNA end better, TRBJ2-7 makes the J call doubtful. Germline V lookup: CDR1 SNHLY, CDR2 FYNNEI. This CDR3 spans 12 amino acids. CDR3 sequence: CASSLADYEQYF. DNA for the CDR3: TGTGCCAGCAGCCTGGCAGACTACGAGCAGTACTTC.

As concerns this clone: Other DNA sequences from this sample encode an identical CDR3 as well. CDR3 sequence: CASSSRGPNTEAFF. The CDR3 DNA is TGCGCCAGCAGCTCTCGGGGACCGAACACTGAAGCTTTCTTT. The chain joins TRBV5-1 to TRBJ1-1; maybe TRBD1 (5 bases). Germline CDR1 SGHRS, CDR2 YFSETQ. The germline V and J ends were trimmed by 3 bases and 1 base, with 10 bases remaining between them. The CDR3 is 14 residues long.

J is TRBJ2-1 and V is TRBV19; possible D gene TRBD1, 5 bases. V lost 6 bases, J lost 5 bases, and 11 bases lay in between. CDR3 size: 13 residues. Germline V gives CDR1 LNHDA, CDR2 SQIVND (reference sequence). CDR3 protein: CASRKLGDNEQFF. CDR3 coding DNA: TGTGCCAGTAGGAAATTAGGGGACAATGAGCAGTTCTTC.